These T cell receptor beta chains were read from a single sample in a study of cytomegalovirus exposure and HLA in healthy donors. The table came from immunoSEQ multiplex PCR; TCRdb's copy has only in-frame clones and leaves some out. The sample contains 90,000 to 140,000 clones, 65% to 85% of which appear only once. Sequencing was done on a sample of PBMCs. These receptors were collected from a man aged 18 to 29 in good health and CMV-seronegative. The CDR3 runs from the conserved cysteine through the conserved F or W. The order of the fields is V gene, D gene, J gene, clone size, CDR3 DNA, CDR3 protein. The D gene is left open where the match is weak. Clone size is not always given. Where it is, it says once, few, many or a class for expanded clones.

v_call: TRBV7-2
d_call: TRBD1
j_call: TRBJ2-3
clone_size: .
cdr3_nt: TGTGCCAGCAGCTACGGGACAGGGGGGGATACGCAGTATTTT
cdr3_aa: CASSYGTGGDTQYF

v_call: TRBV10-3
d_call: TRBD2
j_call: TRBJ2-6
clone_size: .
cdr3_nt: TGTGCCATCAGTGAGTCGACGGCTAGCGGGAGTGCCGGGGCCAACGTCCTGACTTTC
cdr3_aa: CAISESTASGSAGANVLTF

v_call: TRBV27
d_call: .
j_call: TRBJ2-7
clone_size: few
cdr3_nt: TGTGCCAGCAGTTATCAGGGCTCCTACGAGCAGTACTTC
cdr3_aa: CASSYQGSYEQYF

v_call: TRBV7-2
d_call: .
j_call: TRBJ1-1
clone_size: .
cdr3_nt: TGTGCCAGCAGCTTTCGTCCGAACACTGAAGCTTTCTTT
cdr3_aa: CASSFRPNTEAFF

v_call: TRBV12-5
d_call: .
j_call: TRBJ2-1
clone_size: .
cdr3_nt: TGTGCTAGTGGTTTGGTCATACGGACACTAAGGGGGTACAATGAGCAGTTCTTC
cdr3_aa: CASGLVIRTLRGYNEQFF

v_call: TRBV10-3
d_call: .
j_call: TRBJ1-1
clone_size: .
cdr3_nt: TGTGCCATCAGCATAGTCTCGAACACTGAAGCTTTCTTT
cdr3_aa: CAISIVSNTEAFF

v_call: TRBV6-1
d_call: TRBD1
j_call: TRBJ1-2
clone_size: .
cdr3_nt: TGTGCCAGCAGAGCGGGACAGGGCTATGGCTACACCTTC
cdr3_aa: CASRAGQGYGYTF

v_call: TRBV6-5
d_call: .
j_call: TRBJ1-4
clone_size: .
cdr3_nt: TGTGCCAGCTCGGGCCCCAGGGCAACTAATGAAAAACTGTTTTTT
cdr3_aa: CASSGPRATNEKLFF

v_call: TRBV2
d_call: .
j_call: TRBJ1-1
clone_size: few
cdr3_nt: TGTGCCAGCAACCGTCAACTCACTGAAGCTTTCTTT
cdr3_aa: CASNRQLTEAFF

v_call: TRBV4-3
d_call: .
j_call: TRBJ2-3
clone_size: .
cdr3_nt: TGCGCCAGCAGCCAGATCGGGGTTTACGCAGATACGCAGTATTTT
cdr3_aa: CASSQIGVYADTQYF

v_call: TRBV5-6
d_call: .
j_call: TRBJ2-2
clone_size: .
cdr3_nt: TGTGCCAGCAGCTTTGGTTCTTGGGGGCGCGCCGGGGAGCTGTTTTTT
cdr3_aa: CASSFGSWGRAGELFF

v_call: TRBV7-2
d_call: .
j_call: TRBJ2-7
clone_size: .
cdr3_nt: TGTGCCAGCAGCTTGAGAGAGGGATACGAGCAGTACTTC
cdr3_aa: CASSLREGYEQYF

v_call: TRBV7-2
d_call: TRBD2
j_call: TRBJ2-7
clone_size: .
cdr3_nt: TGTGCCAGCCGCTCCACTAGCGGGAGTCACGAGCAGTACTTC
cdr3_aa: CASRSTSGSHEQYF

v_call: TRBV6-1
d_call: TRBD1
j_call: TRBJ1-1
clone_size: .
cdr3_nt: TGTGCCAGCAGTCCAGGGGGTCCCTGGACTGAAGCTTTCTTT
cdr3_aa: CASSPGGPWTEAFF

v_call: TRBV2
d_call: .
j_call: TRBJ1-1
clone_size: .
cdr3_nt: TGTGCCAGCAGTGCCTACAGATCCTTGATGAACACTGAAGCTTTCTTT
cdr3_aa: CASSAYRSLMNTEAFF

v_call: TRBV2
d_call: TRBD2
j_call: TRBJ2-3
clone_size: .
cdr3_nt: TGTGCCAGCAGTGTACCAGCGGGAGGAGCAGATACGCAGTATTTT
cdr3_aa: CASSVPAGGADTQYF

v_call: TRBV10-1
d_call: .
j_call: TRBJ2-1
clone_size: .
cdr3_nt: TGCGCCAGCAGTGAGCCCTACCGACAGAATGAGCAGTTCTTC
cdr3_aa: CASSEPYRQNEQFF

v_call: TRBV6-5
d_call: TRBD2
j_call: TRBJ2-1
clone_size: .
cdr3_nt: TGTGCCAGCAGCCCTGAGCGGGACTGGAGCTATGAGCAGTTCTTC
cdr3_aa: CASSPERDWSYEQFF

v_call: TRBV19
d_call: TRBD1
j_call: TRBJ1-1
clone_size: .
cdr3_nt: TGTGCCAGTAGTACCCGGACAGGTGCGAACACTGAAGCTTTCTTT
cdr3_aa: CASSTRTGANTEAFF

v_call: TRBV6-6
d_call: .
j_call: TRBJ1-2
clone_size: .
cdr3_nt: TGTGCCAGCAGTTACTCGCTACAGCCGAACTATGGCTACACCTTC
cdr3_aa: CASSYSLQPNYGYTF

v_call: TRBV6-1
d_call: .
j_call: TRBJ1-4
clone_size: .
cdr3_nt: TGTGCCAGCAGTGAAGCGGAGCGGGGGGGTTATGAAAAACTGTTTTTT
cdr3_aa: CASSEAERGGYEKLFF

v_call: TRBV27
d_call: .
j_call: TRBJ1-2
clone_size: .
cdr3_nt: TGTGCCAGCAGTTTATCTATGAGGAGAAGGAACTATGGCTACACCTTC
cdr3_aa: CASSLSMRRRNYGYTF